This is a list of T cell receptor beta chains from one sample in a study of long-term antiretroviral therapy in people with HIV. Method: immunoSEQ multiplex PCR; TCRdb's copy keeps in-frame clones and lacks some. The sample yields about 7,100 clones, 65% to 85% seen once. The starting material was unsorted PBMCs, obtained 1.1 years after starting antiretroviral therapy. The receptors shown here come from a man aged 40-55 years with HIV. The CDR3 runs from the conserved cysteine through the conserved F or W. D genes are given only for firm matches. For some rows the clone size is stated as once, few or many, or as a class when expanded; others skip it.

CDR3aa: CASSVGTNQPQHF
CDR3nt: TGTGCCAGCAGCGTTGGCACCAATCAGCCCCAGCATTTT
v_gene: TRBV9
j_gene: TRBJ1-5
len: 13
d_gene: NA
abundance: once

CDR3aa: CASSLVEGGYTGELFF
CDR3nt: TGTGCCAGCAGCTTAGTAGAAGGGGGCTACACCGGGGAGCTGTTTTTT
v_gene: TRBV11-2
j_gene: TRBJ2-2
len: 16
d_gene: TRBD1
abundance: NA

CDR3aa: CASSLGFTGTGTDTQYF
CDR3nt: TGTGCCAGCAGCTTGGGATTTACCGGGACAGGCACAGATACGCAGTATTTT
v_gene: TRBV5-4
j_gene: TRBJ2-3
len: 17
d_gene: TRBD1
abundance: NA

CDR3aa: CASSYEGPYGYTF
CDR3nt: TGTGCCAGCAGTTACGAGGGTCCCTATGGCTACACCTTC
v_gene: TRBV6-5
j_gene: TRBJ1-2
len: 13
d_gene: NA
abundance: once

CDR3aa: CASSLGVPPLHF
CDR3nt: TGTGCCAGCAGTTTGGGGGTCCCACCCCTCCACTTT
v_gene: TRBV28
j_gene: TRBJ1-6
len: 12
d_gene: NA
abundance: few

CDR3aa: CASSLNRGRSPLHF
CDR3nt: TGTGCCAGCAGCTTGAACAGGGGGCGATCACCCCTCCACTTT
v_gene: TRBV5-6
j_gene: TRBJ1-6
len: 14
d_gene: TRBD1
abundance: NA

CDR3aa: CASSHQRGGDADTQYF
CDR3nt: TGTGCCAGCAGTCATCAGAGGGGGGGGGACGCAGATACGCAGTATTTT
v_gene: TRBV28
j_gene: TRBJ2-3
len: 16
d_gene: NA
abundance: NA

CDR3aa: CASSKVRKGWGEQFF
CDR3nt: TGTGCCAGCAGCAAGGTACGTAAGGGCTGGGGTGAGCAGTTCTTC
v_gene: TRBV21-1
j_gene: TRBJ2-1
len: 15
d_gene: NA
abundance: NA

CDR3aa: CASTGGDGYTF
CDR3nt: TGCGCCAGCACCGGGGGGGACGGCTACACCTTC
v_gene: TRBV5-1
j_gene: TRBJ1-2
len: 11
d_gene: NA
abundance: NA

CDR3aa: CASSLGQMSTDTQYF
CDR3nt: TGTGCCAGCAGCTTAGGACAGATGAGCACAGATACGCAGTATTTT
v_gene: TRBV7-2
j_gene: TRBJ2-3
len: 15
d_gene: NA
abundance: NA

CDR3aa: CASSFGQLPFYGYTF
CDR3nt: TGTGCCAGCAGTTTCGGCCAGCTTCCCTTCTATGGCTACACCTTC
v_gene: TRBV27
j_gene: TRBJ1-2
len: 15
d_gene: NA
abundance: NA

CDR3aa: CASSTTGGNEKLFF
CDR3nt: TGTGCCAGCAGCACCACAGGGGGTAATGAAAAACTGTTTTTT
v_gene: TRBV7-9
j_gene: TRBJ1-4
len: 14
d_gene: TRBD1
abundance: NA

CDR3aa: CASLGTGMGYTF
CDR3nt: TGTGCCAGCCTCGGGACAGGGATGGGCTACACCTTC
v_gene: TRBV9
j_gene: TRBJ1-2
len: 12
d_gene: TRBD1
abundance: NA

CDR3aa: CASSLFGTAYEAFF
CDR3nt: TGTGCCAGCAGTTTATTCGGGACGGCGTATGAAGCTTTCTTT
v_gene: TRBV28
j_gene: TRBJ1-1
len: 14
d_gene: NA
abundance: NA

CDR3aa: CASSPGLAAQYF
CDR3nt: TGTGCCAGCAGCCCTGGACTAGCCGCCCAGTACTTC
v_gene: TRBV7-9
j_gene: TRBJ2-5
len: 12
d_gene: TRBD2
abundance: medium-sized

CDR3aa: CASSLSIQDYGYTF
CDR3nt: TGCGCCAGCAGCTTGAGTATTCAGGACTATGGCTACACCTTC
v_gene: TRBV5-1
j_gene: TRBJ1-2
len: 14
d_gene: NA
abundance: few

CDR3aa: CASSPVDRVGNQPQHF
CDR3nt: TGTGCCAGCTCACCCGTTGACAGGGTCGGCAATCAGCCCCAGCATTTT
v_gene: TRBV18
j_gene: TRBJ1-5
len: 16
d_gene: TRBD1
abundance: once

CDR3aa: CASRNNYEQYF
CDR3nt: TGTGCCAGCAGAAATAACTACGAGCAGTACTTC
v_gene: TRBV2
j_gene: TRBJ2-7
len: 11
d_gene: NA
abundance: NA

CDR3aa: CASSLGGTYEQYF
CDR3nt: TGCGCCAGCAGCTTGGGGGGGACCTACGAGCAGTACTTC
v_gene: TRBV5-1
j_gene: TRBJ2-7
len: 13
d_gene: NA
abundance: NA

CDR3aa: CASSWRQGPKPTENIQYF
CDR3nt: TGTGCCAGCAGTTGGAGACAGGGACCAAAACCGACCGAAAACATTCAGTACTTC
v_gene: TRBV7-8
j_gene: TRBJ2-4
len: 18
d_gene: TRBD1
abundance: NA

CDR3aa: CAWSEGGVTQYF
CDR3nt: TGTGCCTGGAGTGAAGGGGGTGTTACGCAGTATTTT
v_gene: TRBV30
j_gene: TRBJ2-3
len: 12
d_gene: NA
abundance: few

CDR3aa: CASSSTSGGAYEQYF
CDR3nt: TGTGCCAGCAGCTCAACTAGCGGGGGGGCCTACGAGCAGTACTTC
v_gene: TRBV7-8
j_gene: TRBJ2-7
len: 15
d_gene: TRBD2
abundance: medium-sized

CDR3aa: CASSIEGPPTEAFF
CDR3nt: TGTGCCAGTAGTATAGAGGGCCCCCCGACTGAAGCTTTCTTT
v_gene: TRBV19
j_gene: TRBJ1-1
len: 14
d_gene: NA
abundance: NA

CDR3aa: CASSSNSLGTGAFEQYF
CDR3nt: TGCGCCAGCAGCTCCAATTCATTGGGGACAGGGGCGTTCGAGCAGTACTTC
v_gene: TRBV5-1
j_gene: TRBJ2-7
len: 17
d_gene: TRBD1
abundance: NA

CDR3aa: CASSLNRGLINTEAFF
CDR3nt: TGCGCCAGCAGCTTAAACAGGGGGCTTATCAACACTGAAGCTTTCTTT
v_gene: TRBV5-1
j_gene: TRBJ1-1
len: 16
d_gene: TRBD1
abundance: once

CDR3aa: CSVEWGAGNTEAFF
CDR3nt: TGCAGCGTTGAATGGGGGGCTGGGAACACTGAAGCTTTCTTT
v_gene: TRBV29-1
j_gene: TRBJ1-1
len: 14
d_gene: NA
abundance: NA

CDR3aa: CASSDRGIHTEAFF
CDR3nt: TGCGCCAGCAGTGATAGAGGGATCCACACTGAAGCTTTCTTT
v_gene: TRBV10-1
j_gene: TRBJ1-1
len: 14
d_gene: NA
abundance: NA

CDR3aa: CASSLGQGGYNEQFF
CDR3nt: TGTGCCAGTAGTCTTGGACAGGGGGGCTACAATGAGCAGTTCTTC
v_gene: TRBV19
j_gene: TRBJ2-1
len: 15
d_gene: TRBD1
abundance: NA

CDR3aa: CASSHGQGTAPLHF
CDR3nt: TGCGCCAGCAGCCACGGACAGGGTACCGCACCCCTCCACTTT
v_gene: TRBV4-1
j_gene: TRBJ1-6
len: 14
d_gene: TRBD1
abundance: few

CDR3aa: CASSNRQEALEKLFF
CDR3nt: TGCGCCAGCAGCAACAGACAGGAGGCGCTTGAAAAACTGTTTTTT
v_gene: TRBV5-1
j_gene: TRBJ1-4
len: 15
d_gene: NA
abundance: NA

CDR3aa: CASSLGFDSSGANVLTF
CDR3nt: TGTGCCAGCAGCTTGGGTTTCGACAGCTCTGGGGCCAACGTCCTGACTTTC
v_gene: TRBV11-1
j_gene: TRBJ2-6
len: 17
d_gene: NA
abundance: NA

CDR3aa: CASSQLSGQYNEQFF
CDR3nt: TGCGCCAGCAGCCAATTATCGGGACAGTACAATGAGCAGTTCTTC
v_gene: TRBV4-1
j_gene: TRBJ2-1
len: 15
d_gene: TRBD1
abundance: NA

CDR3aa: CASSVEWGGETQYF
CDR3nt: TGTGCCAGCAGCGTAGAATGGGGGGGAGAGACCCAGTACTTC
v_gene: TRBV9
j_gene: TRBJ2-5
len: 14
d_gene: TRBD2
abundance: NA

CDR3aa: CASSLGRFMNTEAFF
CDR3nt: TGTGCCAGCAGCTTAGGACGGTTCATGAACACTGAAGCTTTCTTT
v_gene: TRBV5-5
j_gene: TRBJ1-1
len: 15
d_gene: NA
abundance: NA

CDR3aa: CASSGRSGGTDTQYF
CDR3nt: TGCGCCAGCAGTGGTCGTAGCGGGGGCACAGATACGCAGTATTTT
v_gene: TRBV10-2
j_gene: TRBJ2-3
len: 15
d_gene: TRBD2
abundance: few

CDR3aa: CASSLGGDGNTIYF
CDR3nt: TGCGCCAGCAGCTTGGGAGGGGATGGAAACACCATATATTTT
v_gene: TRBV5-1
j_gene: TRBJ1-3
len: 14
d_gene: NA
abundance: NA

CDR3aa: CASQRAALYEQYF
CDR3nt: TGTGCCAGCCAGAGGGCGGCCCTCTACGAGCAGTACTTC
v_gene: TRBV7-9
j_gene: TRBJ2-7
len: 13
d_gene: NA
abundance: NA

CDR3aa: CASSFKGGPTEQYF
CDR3nt: TGTGCCAGCAGCTTCAAGGGGGGGCCGACCGAGCAGTACTTC
v_gene: TRBV7-2
j_gene: TRBJ2-7
len: 14
d_gene: NA
abundance: NA

CDR3aa: CASSLGGGYGYTF
CDR3nt: TGTGCCAGCAGTTTGGGGGGCGGCTATGGCTACACCTTC
v_gene: TRBV11-2
j_gene: TRBJ1-2
len: 13
d_gene: NA
abundance: once

CDR3aa: CACQTSGLPDTQYF
CDR3nt: TGTGCCTGCCAAACCAGCGGGCTCCCAGATACGCAGTATTTT
v_gene: TRBV6-1
j_gene: TRBJ2-3
len: 14
d_gene: NA
abundance: NA

CDR3aa: CASSTGQVKKAFF
CDR3nt: TGCGCCAGCAGCACGGGACAGGTCAAGAAAGCTTTCTTT
v_gene: TRBV5-1
j_gene: TRBJ1-1
len: 13
d_gene: TRBD1
abundance: NA

CDR3aa: CAISEGTEEEKETQYF
CDR3nt: TGTGCCATCAGTGAGGGGACAGAGGAGGAAAAAGAGACCCAGTACTTC
v_gene: TRBV10-3
j_gene: TRBJ2-5
len: 16
d_gene: TRBD1
abundance: NA

CDR3aa: CASSPGLAGEQYF
CDR3nt: TGTGCCAGCTCACCGGGACTAGCAGGCGAGCAGTACTTC
v_gene: TRBV18
j_gene: TRBJ2-7
len: 13
d_gene: TRBD2
abundance: NA

CDR3aa: CASSVHYPGGETGYEQYF
CDR3nt: TGTGCCAGCAGTGTCCACTACCCAGGGGGCGAGACTGGCTACGAGCAGTACTTC
v_gene: TRBV2
j_gene: TRBJ2-7
len: 18
d_gene: TRBD1
abundance: NA

CDR3aa: CASLGFGPIGGNTIYF
CDR3nt: TGTGCCAGCCTGGGGTTTGGCCCAATCGGTGGAAACACCATATATTTT
v_gene: TRBV2
j_gene: TRBJ1-3
len: 16
d_gene: NA
abundance: few

CDR3aa: CASSFPGGPYEQYF
CDR3nt: TGTGCCAGCAGTTTCCCGGGGGGGCCCTACGAGCAGTACTTC
v_gene: TRBV28
j_gene: TRBJ2-7
len: 14
d_gene: TRBD2
abundance: few

CDR3aa: CASRDLGTASYEQYF
CDR3nt: TGTGCCAGCAGAGACCTGGGGACAGCCTCCTACGAGCAGTACTTC
v_gene: TRBV5-5
j_gene: TRBJ2-7
len: 15
d_gene: TRBD1
abundance: NA

CDR3aa: CASSLGGSLGETQYF
CDR3nt: TGTGCCAGCAGCTTAGGAGGCAGCCTGGGAGAGACCCAGTACTTC
v_gene: TRBV11-2
j_gene: TRBJ2-5
len: 15
d_gene: NA
abundance: NA

CDR3aa: CASSVEGRGPDTQYF
CDR3nt: TGTGCCAGCAGCGTAGAAGGCCGGGGTCCAGATACGCAGTATTTT
v_gene: TRBV9
j_gene: TRBJ2-3
len: 15
d_gene: NA
abundance: NA

CDR3aa: CASSLFPSGSYEQYF
CDR3nt: TGTGCCAGCAGTTTATTCCCTAGCGGCTCCTACGAGCAGTACTTC
v_gene: TRBV28
j_gene: TRBJ2-7
len: 15
d_gene: TRBD2
abundance: NA

CDR3aa: CAISEYSTEVYSNQPQHF
CDR3nt: TGTGCCATCAGTGAGTATTCGACAGAAGTCTATAGCAATCAGCCCCAGCATTTT
v_gene: TRBV10-3
j_gene: TRBJ1-5
len: 18
d_gene: NA
abundance: few

CDR3aa: CATREGTDTEAFF
CDR3nt: TGCGCCACCCGGGAGGGGACGGACACTGAAGCTTTCTTT
v_gene: TRBV5-1
j_gene: TRBJ1-1
len: 13
d_gene: NA
abundance: once

CDR3aa: CASSYSTGANYGYTF
CDR3nt: TGTGCCAGCAGTTACTCGACAGGAGCTAACTATGGCTACACCTTC
v_gene: TRBV6-6
j_gene: TRBJ1-2
len: 15
d_gene: NA
abundance: NA

CDR3aa: CASSESGLQTYEQYF
CDR3nt: TGTGCCAGCAGTGAATCTGGCCTTCAAACCTACGAGCAGTACTTC
v_gene: TRBV6-1
j_gene: TRBJ2-7
len: 15
d_gene: NA
abundance: NA